This TCR beta chain emerged from a study of post-analysis software for immune sequencing data. The CDR3 is made up of 15 amino acids. The germline gives CDR1 MNHEY, CDR2 SVGEGT. The V end was cut by 6 bases, the J end by 8 bases, with 21 bases between. Overall study findings and caveats: Multiple sclerosis patients had significantly lower normalized Chao1 diversity than controls. In patients, about 5 TRBV segments were more frequent than in controls, with TRBV5-6, TRBV5-1 and TRBV20-1 among them. Under the F measure, samples that were prepared in one batch clustered strongly together.

Points on this clonotype: The antigen is not known.

Prepared TCR beta cDNA libraries contained unique molecular identifiers. The authors obtained 540,000 or so cDNA molecules from approximately 0.95 to 9.8 million T cells. TCRdb fed the PCR reads into MiXCR, producing one record per CDR3 protein. The repertoire has 600,000 to 700,000 distinct CDR3 sequences, over 45% of them found once; the top ten carry roughly 10%. The sequence came from a girl aged 2-10 years with multiple sclerosis. The gene calls are TRBV6-2 or TRBV6-3 and TRBJ2-3; D perhaps matches TRBD2 (6 bases). Sequencing was performed on blood. CDR3 sequence (DNA): TGTGCCAGCAGCGACCCCGGGGGTTCCACATTTACGCAGTATTTT. Protein: CASSDPGGSTFTQYF.